What follows are 16 T cell receptor beta chains derived from one specimen sequenced in a study of shared clonotypes between healthy human individuals. Only in-frame clones appear in the TCRdb table, and some are missing; sequencing was by immunoSEQ multiplex PCR. This table holds around 2.5 million clones, 93% found once. The sequencing sample was made of naive CD4+ T cells from PBMCs. The subset: CD45RA+ positively selected. The receptors shown here come from a man aged 18 to 30 in good health. Some clones in this sample may be carry-over from other donors' samples.

The CDR3 coding sequence is TGTGCCAGCAGTTCCGACCCGGACAGCCTTTATGGCTACACCTTC. Translation gives CASSSDPDSLYGYTF. This chain connects TRBV2 to TRBJ1-2; D perhaps matches TRBD1 (6 bases). Germline V gene lookup returns CDR1 SNHLY and CDR2 FYNNEI. There are 15 residues in the CDR3. Trimming pared 5 bases from V and 5 bases from J, leaving 18 bases between.

About this clone itself: The sample contains more than one DNA sequence encoding this CDR3. V usage is TRBV18 and J usage is TRBJ2-2; the D is unclear. Per the germline V gene, CDR1 is KGHSH and CDR2 is LQKENI. V was pared by 3 bases and J by 4 bases, with 6 bases between. This CDR3 is built from 13 residues. CDR3: CASSPGGTGELFF. In DNA form, the CDR3 reads TGTGCCAGCTCACCGGGCGGCACCGGGGAGCTGTTTTTT.

The V and J genes are TRBV2 and TRBJ2-5; D uncertain. From germline, CDR1 is SNHLY and CDR2 FYNNEI. The V gene lost 7 bases and the J gene lost 5 bases, with 8 bases spanning the gap. The CDR3 sequence is 11 residues long. CDR3 sequence reads: CASNVLETQYF. CDR3 bases: TGTGCCAGCAATGTGCTGGAGACCCAGTACTTC. Full variable domain (rest looked up from reference TRBV2 and TRBJ2-5): EPEVTQTPSHQVTQMGQEVILRCVPISNHLYFYWYRQILGQKVEFLVSFYNNEISEKSEIFDDQFSVERPDGSNFTLKIRSTKLEDSAMYFCASNVLETQYFGPGTRLLVL.

The V gene is TRBV7-3, the J gene TRBJ2-1; D unresolved. V lost 1 base and J lost 5, with 6 bases in between. The CDR3 consists of 13 residues. Germline CDR1 is SGHTA and CDR2 is FQGTGA. CDR3 DNA sequence: TGTGCCAGCAGCTTAAACTCAGACAATGAGCAGTTCTTC. This translates into CASSLNSDNEQFF.

Regarding this clone: At the DNA level, this CDR3 is encoded by other sequences in the same sample as well. J is TRBJ2-4 and V is TRBV5-1; possibly TRBD2 for D (6 bases). The CDR3 runs 15 residues. Germline assignment: CDR1 SGHRS and CDR2 YFSETQ. Trimming pared 0 bases from V and 2 bases from J, leaving 9 bases between. The CDR3 is CASSLAGGSKNIQYF. CDR3 bases: TGCGCCAGCAGCTTGGCCGGGGGATCCAAAAACATTCAGTACTTC.

The V and J genes are TRBV5-4 and TRBJ2-3; the D gene is possibly TRBD1 (6 bases). With 4 bases removed from V and 1 base from J, the gap between germline ends came to 10 bases. The germline CDR1 and CDR2 sequences are SGHNT and YYREEE (reference sequence). This CDR3 is 14 amino acids long. The CDR3 sequence: CASSRRQGTDTQYF. For the CDR3, the DNA is TGTGCCAGCAGCAGAAGACAGGGCACAGATACGCAGTATTTT.

The chain employs TRBV29-1 and TRBJ2-1, with D maybe TRBD2 (7 bases). The CDR3 totals 13 residues. The ends were cut back, 6 bases at V and 5 bases at J, with 14 bases in the middle. Germline V lookup: CDR1 SQVTM, CDR2 ANQGSEA. The CDR3: CSVGGRRNNEQFF. The CDR3 DNA follows: TGCAGCGTGGGGGGGCGGAGGAACAATGAGCAGTTCTTC.

The V gene is TRBV5-1, the J gene TRBJ1-2; D uncertain. V lost 0 bases and J lost 8, with 17 bases in between. CDR3 length: 15 amino acids. Germline assignment: CDR1 SGHRS and CDR2 YFSETQ. CDR3 nucleotide sequence: TGCGCCAGCAGCTTGGCCGATGCTGCTGCTGTAGGCTACACCTTC. Encoded protein: CASSLADAAAVGYTF. The variable domain in full, with the rest retrieved from reference TRBV5-1 and TRBJ1-2, is KAGVTQTPRYLIKTRGQQVTLSCSPISGHRSVSWYQQTPGQGLQFLFEYFSETQRNKGNFPGRFSGRQFSNSRSEMNVSTLELGDSALYLCASSLADAAAVGYTFGSGTRLTVV.

The chain links TRBV14 to TRBJ1-2; TRBD1 is a possible D gene (5 bases). There are 13 residues in the CDR3. The V and J ends lost 4 bases and 8 bases respectively, with 14 bases between them. Germline lookup yields CDR1 SGHDN and CDR2 FVKESK. The CDR3 bases are TGTGCCAGCAGCCTCCTCGGGGCAGGAGGCTACACCTTC. Amino acid sequence: CASSLLGAGGYTF.

This chain joins TRBV29-1 and TRBJ2-5; TRBD1 matches 7 bases. Per germline, CDR1 SQVTM and CDR2 ANQGSEA. The V and J ends lost 6 bases and 2 bases, in that order; junction bases with no gene match: 6. The CDR3 loop spans 13 amino acids. The CDR3 DNA is TGCAGCGTCGAGGGACAGCAACAAGAGACCCAGTACTTC. This gives the protein CSVEGQQQETQYF.

As to this clone: Different DNA sequences within this sample yield the same CDR3. The gene calls are TRBV7-9 and TRBJ2-6, with unresolved D. There are 13 residues in the CDR3. V lost 9 bases and J lost 0, with 6 bases in between. Germline V lookup: CDR1 SEHNR, CDR2 FQNEAQ (reference sequence). This chain's CDR3 is CASRSSGANVLTF. CDR3 nucleotide sequence: TGTGCCAGTAGAAGCTCTGGGGCCAACGTCCTGACTTTC.

V and J are TRBV6-5 and TRBJ1-6, with 8 bases fitting TRBD1. V shed 6 bases, J shed 6 bases, and the junction held 7 bases outside the gene matches. The CDR3 runs 15 residues. In germline, CDR1 is MNHEY, CDR2 SVGAGI. The CDR3 protein is CASSRTGRLNSPLHF. DNA for the CDR3: TGTGCCAGCAGCCGGACAGGGCGCCTTAATTCACCCCTCCACTTT.

This rearrangement joins TRBV19 to TRBJ2-3, with 12 nucleotides matching TRBD1. The CDR3 has 15 residues. Germline loops: CDR1 LNHDA, CDR2 SQIVND (reference sequence). Trimming at V came to 8 bases and at J to 5 bases, leaving 8 bases not matched to a gene. In nucleotides, the CDR3 is TGTGCCAGTCGGCCGGGACAGGGGGCTGTAGATACGCAGTATTTT. As protein: CASRPGQGAVDTQYF.

The chain uses TRBV2 and TRBJ2-1; TRBD1 or TRBD2 may be the D gene (5 bases each). The CDR3 sequence is 19 residues long. CDR1 SNHLY and CDR2 FYNNEI come from the germline V gene. Trimming removed 6 bases from V and 2 bases from J, with 26 bases in between. CDR3 sequence reads: CASRKIRDGYHGTYNEQFF. Here the CDR3 DNA reads TGTGCCAGCAGGAAGATCCGGGACGGTTATCACGGGACCTACAATGAGCAGTTCTTC.

This clone occurred once. The rearrangement uses TRBV7-2 and TRBJ1-2; 7 nucleotides agree with TRBD1. J gave up 2 bases and V 2 bases, and 14 bases lay outside the gene matches. Germline V CDR1 and CDR2: SGHTA, FQGNSA. The CDR3 spans 18 residues. This chain's CDR3 is CASSLLGAGDRVNYGYTF. In nucleotides, the CDR3 is TGTGCCAGCAGCTTATTGGGGGCAGGTGACAGGGTAAACTATGGCTACACCTTC.

This clone was observed once. The chain combines TRBV18 with TRBJ1-1, with 7 nucleotides matching TRBD1. J was trimmed by 2 bases and V by 1 base; bases with no gene match: 4. Germline V gene sequence: CDR1 KGHSH, CDR2 LQKENI. The CDR3 consists of 15 residues. The CDR3 DNA is TGTGCCAGCTCACCACTCAGACAGGGCAACACTGAAGCTTTCTTT. Translating gives CASSPLRQGNTEAFF.